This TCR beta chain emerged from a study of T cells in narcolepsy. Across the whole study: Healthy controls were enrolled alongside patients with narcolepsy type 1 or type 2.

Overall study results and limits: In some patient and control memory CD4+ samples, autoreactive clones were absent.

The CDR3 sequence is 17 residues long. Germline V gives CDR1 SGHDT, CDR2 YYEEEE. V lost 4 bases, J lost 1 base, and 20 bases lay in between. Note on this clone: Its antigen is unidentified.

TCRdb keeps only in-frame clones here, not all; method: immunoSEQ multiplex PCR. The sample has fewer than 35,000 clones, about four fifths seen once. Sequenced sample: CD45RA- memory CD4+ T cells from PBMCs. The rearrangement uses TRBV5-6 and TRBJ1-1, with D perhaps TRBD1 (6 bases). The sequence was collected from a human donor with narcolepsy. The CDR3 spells CASSPRGWGPTNTEAFF. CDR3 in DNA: TGTGCCAGCAGCCCCCGGGGGTGGGGGCCCACGAACACTGAAGCTTTCTTT.